This T cell receptor beta chain derives from a study of blood T cell repertoires in COVID-19. Trimming took off 5 bases at V and 4 bases at J, with 18 bases between the two ends. The CDR3 is 15 amino acids. Germline values: CDR1 SGHRS, CDR2 YFSETQ. Here immunoSEQ multiplex PCR was the method, and the copy in TCRdb shows in-frame clones only, minus some. The top ten hold about 1.2% of the sample, which has about 360,000 clones, over 65% seen once. Sequenced: peripheral blood. This TCR came from a human donor with acute or convalescent COVID-19. The donor label of this sample is uncertain. The V call is TRBV5-1, the J call TRBJ1-1; TRBD1 might be the D (5 bases). The CDR3, as DNA: TGCGCCAGCAGTCTTCAGGGTAACACCGCCACTGAAGCTTTCTTT. Translating gives CASSLQGNTATEAFF.